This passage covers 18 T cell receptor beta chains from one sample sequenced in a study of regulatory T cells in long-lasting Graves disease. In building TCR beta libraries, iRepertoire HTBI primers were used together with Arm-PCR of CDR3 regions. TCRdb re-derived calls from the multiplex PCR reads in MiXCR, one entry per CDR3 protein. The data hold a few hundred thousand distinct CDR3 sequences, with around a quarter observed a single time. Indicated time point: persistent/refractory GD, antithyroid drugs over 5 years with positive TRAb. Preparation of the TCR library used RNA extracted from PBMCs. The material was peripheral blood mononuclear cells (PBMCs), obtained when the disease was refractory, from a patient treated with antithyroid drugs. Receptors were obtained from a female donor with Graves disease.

CDR3: CASSYTPPGQGSGGGYTF. The CDR3 DNA follows: TGTGCCAGCAGTTACACTCCTCCGGGACAGGGGTCGGGGGGGGGCTACACCTTC. The rearrangement links TRBV6-2 or TRBV6-3 to TRBJ1-2; TRBD1 aligns across 10 bases. This CDR3 is built from 18 residues. J was trimmed by 8 bases and V by 2 bases; bases with no gene match: 17. Germline lookup yields CDR1 MNHEY and CDR2 SVGEGT.

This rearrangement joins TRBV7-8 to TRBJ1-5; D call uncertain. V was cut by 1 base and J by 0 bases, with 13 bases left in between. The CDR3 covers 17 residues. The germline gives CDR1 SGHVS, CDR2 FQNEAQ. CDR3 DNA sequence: TGTGCCAGCAGCTTAGAATCGAGGCTTTATAGCAATCAGCCCCAGCATTTT. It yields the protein CASSLESRLYSNQPQHF. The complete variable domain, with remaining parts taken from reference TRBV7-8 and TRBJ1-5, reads GAGVSQSPRYKVAKRGQDVALRCDPISGHVSLFWYQQALGQGPEFLTYFQNEAQLDKSGLPSDRFFAERPEGSVSTLKIQRTQQEDSAVYLCASSLESRLYSNQPQHFGDGTRLSIL.

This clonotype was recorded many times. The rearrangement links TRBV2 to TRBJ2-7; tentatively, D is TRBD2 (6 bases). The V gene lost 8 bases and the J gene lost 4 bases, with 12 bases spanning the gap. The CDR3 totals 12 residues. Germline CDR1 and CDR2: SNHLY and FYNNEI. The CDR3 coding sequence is TGTGCCAGCGGGGGGTATGGATACGAGCAGTACTTC. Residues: CASGGYGYEQYF.

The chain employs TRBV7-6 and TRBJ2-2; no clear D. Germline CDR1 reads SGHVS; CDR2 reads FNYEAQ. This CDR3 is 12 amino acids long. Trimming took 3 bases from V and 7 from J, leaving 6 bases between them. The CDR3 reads CASSFPYGELFF. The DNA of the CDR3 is TGTGCCAGCAGCTTCCCGTACGGGGAGCTGTTTTTT.

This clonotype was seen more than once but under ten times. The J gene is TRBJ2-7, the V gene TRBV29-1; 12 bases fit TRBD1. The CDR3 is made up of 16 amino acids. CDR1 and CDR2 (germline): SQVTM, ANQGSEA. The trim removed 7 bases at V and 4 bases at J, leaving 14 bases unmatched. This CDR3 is CSALPGTGGAVYEQYF. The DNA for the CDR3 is TGCAGCGCACTACCCGGGACAGGGGGCGCGGTGTACGAGCAGTACTTC.

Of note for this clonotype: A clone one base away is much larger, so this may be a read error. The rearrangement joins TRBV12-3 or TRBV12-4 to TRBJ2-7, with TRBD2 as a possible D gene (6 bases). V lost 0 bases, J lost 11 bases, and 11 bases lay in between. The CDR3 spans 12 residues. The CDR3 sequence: CASSLAGGAEYF. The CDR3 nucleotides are TGTGCCAGCAGTTTAGCGGGAGGAGCGGAGTACTTC.

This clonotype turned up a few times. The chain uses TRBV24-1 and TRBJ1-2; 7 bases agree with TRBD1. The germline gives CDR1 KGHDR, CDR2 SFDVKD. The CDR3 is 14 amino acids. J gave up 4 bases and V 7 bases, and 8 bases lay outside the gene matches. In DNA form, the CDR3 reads TGTGCCACCAGCGCTGACAGGGATAGCTATGGCTACACCTTC. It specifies CATSADRDSYGYTF.

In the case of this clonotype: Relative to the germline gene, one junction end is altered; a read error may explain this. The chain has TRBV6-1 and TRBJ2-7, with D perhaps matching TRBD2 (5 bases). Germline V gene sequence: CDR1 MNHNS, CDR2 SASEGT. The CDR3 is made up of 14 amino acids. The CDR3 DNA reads TGTGCCAGCAGTCAAGCACTAGTTTCCTACGAGCAGTACTTC. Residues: CASSQALVSYEQYF.

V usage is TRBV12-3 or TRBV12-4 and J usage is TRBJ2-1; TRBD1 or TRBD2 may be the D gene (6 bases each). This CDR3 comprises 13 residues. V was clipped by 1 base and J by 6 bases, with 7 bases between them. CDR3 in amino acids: CASSLGGANEQFF. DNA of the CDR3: TGTGCCAGCAGTTTAGGGGGGGCCAATGAGCAGTTCTTC.

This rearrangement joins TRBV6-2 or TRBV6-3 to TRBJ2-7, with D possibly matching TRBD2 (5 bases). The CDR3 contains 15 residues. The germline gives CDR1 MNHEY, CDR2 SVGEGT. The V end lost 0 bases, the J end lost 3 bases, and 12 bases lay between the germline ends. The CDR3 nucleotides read TGTGCCAGCAGTTACTCGACGGTAGCGAGCTACGAGCAGTACTTC. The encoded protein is CASSYSTVASYEQYF.

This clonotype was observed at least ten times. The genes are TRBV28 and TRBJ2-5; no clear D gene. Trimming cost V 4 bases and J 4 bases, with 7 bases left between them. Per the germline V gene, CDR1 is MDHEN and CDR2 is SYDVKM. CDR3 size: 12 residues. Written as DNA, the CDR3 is TGTGCCAGCAGTTACGGGTTAGAGACCCAGTACTTC. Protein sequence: CASSYGLETQYF.

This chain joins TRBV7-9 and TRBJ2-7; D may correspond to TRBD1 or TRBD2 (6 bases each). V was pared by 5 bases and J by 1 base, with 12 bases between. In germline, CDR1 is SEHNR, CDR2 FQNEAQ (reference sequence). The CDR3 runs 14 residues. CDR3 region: CASSAGQVSYEQYF. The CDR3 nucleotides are TGTGCCAGCAGCGCGGGACAAGTATCCTACGAGCAGTACTTC.

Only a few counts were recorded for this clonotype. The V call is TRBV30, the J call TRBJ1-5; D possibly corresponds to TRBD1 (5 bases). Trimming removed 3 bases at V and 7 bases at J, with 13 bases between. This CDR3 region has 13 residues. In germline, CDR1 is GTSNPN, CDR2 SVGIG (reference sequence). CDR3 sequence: CAWSLGPKQPQHF. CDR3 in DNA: TGTGCCTGGAGCCTGGGGCCGAAGCAGCCCCAGCATTTT. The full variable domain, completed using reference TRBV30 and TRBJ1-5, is SQTIHQWPATLVQPVGSPLSLECTVEGTSNPNLYWYRQAAGRGLQLLFYSVGIGQISSEVPQNLSASRPQDRQFILSSKKLLLSDSGFYLCAWSLGPKQPQHFGDGTRLSIL.

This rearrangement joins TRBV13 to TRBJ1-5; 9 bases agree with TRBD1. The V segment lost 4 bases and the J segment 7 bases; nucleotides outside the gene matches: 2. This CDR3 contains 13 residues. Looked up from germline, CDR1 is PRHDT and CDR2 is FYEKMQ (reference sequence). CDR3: CASSSGQGQPQHF. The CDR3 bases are TGTGCCAGCAGCTCGGGACAGGGCCAGCCCCAGCATTTT.

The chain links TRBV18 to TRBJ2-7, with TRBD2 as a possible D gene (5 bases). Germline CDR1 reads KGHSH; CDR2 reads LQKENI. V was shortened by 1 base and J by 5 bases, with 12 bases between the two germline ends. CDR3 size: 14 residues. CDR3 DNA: TGTGCCAGCTCACCACGGACGGGGATGGACGAGCAGTACTTC. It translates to CASSPRTGMDEQYF.

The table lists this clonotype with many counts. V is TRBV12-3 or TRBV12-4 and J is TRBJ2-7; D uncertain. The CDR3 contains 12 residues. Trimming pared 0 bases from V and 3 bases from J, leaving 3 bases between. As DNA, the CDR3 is TGTGCCAGCAGTTTAGCAAACTACGAGCAGTACTTC. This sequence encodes CASSLANYEQYF.

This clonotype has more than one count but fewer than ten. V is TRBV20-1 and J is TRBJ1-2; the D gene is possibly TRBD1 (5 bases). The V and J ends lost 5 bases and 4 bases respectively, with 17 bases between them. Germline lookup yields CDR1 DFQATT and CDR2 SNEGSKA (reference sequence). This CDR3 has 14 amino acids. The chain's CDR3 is CSAASAGPGYGYTF. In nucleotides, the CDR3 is TGCAGTGCTGCATCGGCAGGGCCTGGCTATGGCTACACCTTC.

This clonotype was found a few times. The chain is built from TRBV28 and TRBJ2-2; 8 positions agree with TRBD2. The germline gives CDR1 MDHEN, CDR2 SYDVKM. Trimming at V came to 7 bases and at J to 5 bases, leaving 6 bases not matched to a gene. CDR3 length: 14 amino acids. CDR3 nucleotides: TGTGCCAGCATCGGGAGGGCCAAAACCGGGGAGCTGTTTTTT. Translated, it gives CASIGRAKTGELFF.